The 10 T cell receptor beta chains below were found in one sample sequenced in a study of shared clonotypes between healthy human individuals. CD45RO-negative CD8 cells positively selected for CCR7 made up the naive population, which excluded terminally differentiated effector memory CD45RA+ cells. TCRdb keeps only in-frame clones here, not all; method: immunoSEQ multiplex PCR. The table has about 2.1 million clones, 80% to 95% seen once. Sample: naive CD8+ T cells from PBMCs. The receptor set was obtained from a man between 18 and 35 years old in good health. Some clones in this sample may be carry-over from other donors' samples.

The J gene is TRBJ1-5, the V gene TRBV28, with D unresolved. Trimming shortened V by 7 bases and J by 3 bases, and 22 bases separated the two germline ends. The CDR3 totals 17 residues. Germline CDR1 and CDR2: MDHEN and SYDVKM. CDR3 nucleotide sequence: TGTGCCAGCACCTGGGCGGGAGGGATCGGGGTCAATCAGCCCCAGCATTTT. It yields the protein CASTWAGGIGVNQPQHF.

The chain is built from TRBV5-1 and TRBJ1-1; 9 bases line up with TRBD1. J was trimmed by 8 bases and V by 7 bases; bases with no gene match: 9. In germline, CDR1 is SGHRS, CDR2 YFSETQ. There are 13 residues in the CDR3. The CDR3 protein is CASRVTQGAEAFF. The CDR3 nucleotides read TGCGCCAGCCGTGTAACACAGGGGGCAGAAGCTTTCTTT.

V gene TRBV19 combines with J gene TRBJ2-6; D gene unclear. Germline CDR1 LNHDA, CDR2 SQIVND (reference sequence). This CDR3 contains 13 residues. Trimming left V 7 bases short and J 0 bases short, with 4 bases between. CDR3 loop: CASTGSGANVLTF. CDR3 DNA sequence: TGTGCCAGTACCGGCTCTGGGGCCAACGTCCTGACTTTC.

J is TRBJ1-1 and V is TRBV5-6, with D hard to call. With 4 bases removed from V and 1 base from J, the gap between germline ends came to 11 bases. Germline CDR1 is SGHDT and CDR2 is YYEEEE. The CDR3 contains 14 residues. CDR3 bases: TGTGCCAGCAGCCTCGGTGATGGGAACACTGAAGCTTTCTTT. Its translation: CASSLGDGNTEAFF.

The chain has TRBV4-3 and TRBJ2-7, with D unclear. The CDR3 has 14 residues. The V and J ends lost 2 bases and 1 base respectively, with 9 bases between them. Germline values: CDR1 LGHNA, CDR2 YSLEER. This chain's CDR3 is CASSQWGTSYEQYF. CDR3 nucleotides: TGCGCCAGCAGCCAATGGGGTACTTCCTACGAGCAGTACTTC.

CDR3 amino acids: CASSPGQDYEQYF. The CDR3 region has the DNA TGTGCCAGCAGCCCGGGACAGGATTACGAGCAGTACTTC. The V call is TRBV4-2, the J call TRBJ2-7; TRBD1 aligns across 8 bases. Germline V lookup: CDR1 LGHNA, CDR2 YNFKEQ. The CDR3 loop spans 13 amino acids. Losses at the gene ends were 4 bases for V and 4 bases for J; bases not matched to a gene: 3.

The chain recombines TRBV6-1 with TRBJ1-4; the D gene is possibly TRBD1 (5 bases). The CDR3 is 11 amino acids. Trimming shortened V by 6 bases and J by 11 bases, and 10 bases separated the two germline ends. From germline, CDR1 is MNHNS and CDR2 SASEGT. The CDR3 is CASRGEGKLFF. In DNA form, the CDR3 reads TGTGCCAGCAGGGGGGAAGGGAAACTGTTTTTT.

The genes are TRBV11-2 and TRBJ2-7, with D unclear. This CDR3 region has 14 residues. V was trimmed by 1 base and J by 3 bases, leaving 10 bases between them. Germline loops: CDR1 SGHAT, CDR2 FQNNGV. CDR3 DNA: TGTGCCAGCAGCTTAGGGAGAGGTTACTACGAGCAGTACTTC. Translation: CASSLGRGYYEQYF.

The chain is built from TRBV7-9 and TRBJ2-3; D ambiguous. The V end was cut by 2 bases, the J end by 0 bases, with 9 bases between. In germline, CDR1 is SEHNR, CDR2 FQNEAQ (reference sequence). This CDR3 spans 15 amino acids. The CDR3 nucleotides are TGTGCCAGCAGCTTAATTCTCCCTAGCACAGATACGCAGTATTTT. It encodes CASSLILPSTDTQYF.

V usage is TRBV5-4 and J usage is TRBJ2-1, with TRBD1 identical over 9 bases. The length of the CDR3 is 14 residues. V lost 3 bases, J lost 16 bases, and 14 bases stayed unmatched. Germline V gene sequence: CDR1 SGHNT, CDR2 YYREEE (reference sequence). The CDR3 reads CASSSNYRDREKFF. The CDR3 DNA reads as TGTGCCAGCAGCTCAAACTACCGGGACAGGGAGAAATTCTTC.